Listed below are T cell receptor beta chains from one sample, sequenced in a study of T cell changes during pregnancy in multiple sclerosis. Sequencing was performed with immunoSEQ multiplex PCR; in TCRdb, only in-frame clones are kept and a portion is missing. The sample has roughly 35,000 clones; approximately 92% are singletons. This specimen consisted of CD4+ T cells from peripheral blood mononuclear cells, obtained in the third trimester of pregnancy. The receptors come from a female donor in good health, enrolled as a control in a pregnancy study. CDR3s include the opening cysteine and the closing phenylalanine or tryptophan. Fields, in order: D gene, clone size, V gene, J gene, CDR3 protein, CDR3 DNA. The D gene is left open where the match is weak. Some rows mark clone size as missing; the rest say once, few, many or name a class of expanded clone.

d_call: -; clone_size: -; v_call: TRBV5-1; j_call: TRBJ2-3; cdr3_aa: CASSIGQTTTDTQYF; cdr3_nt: TGCGCCAGCAGCATCGGACAGACAACCACAGATACGCAGTATTTT
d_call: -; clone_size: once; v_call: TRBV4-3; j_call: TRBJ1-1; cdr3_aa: CASSLLSGAGTEAFF; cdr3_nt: TGCGCCAGCAGCCTCCTCTCCGGGGCGGGGACTGAAGCTTTCTTT
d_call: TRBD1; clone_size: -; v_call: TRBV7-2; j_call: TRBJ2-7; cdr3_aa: CASSPYGDSPYEQYF; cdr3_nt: TGTGCCAGCAGCCCCTATGGGGACAGCCCTTACGAGCAGTACTTC
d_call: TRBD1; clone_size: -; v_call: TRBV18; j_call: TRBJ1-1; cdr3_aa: CASSPRHVTGGNNTEAFF; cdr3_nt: TGTGCCAGCTCGCCGCGCCACGTGACAGGGGGGAATAACACTGAAGCTTTCTTT
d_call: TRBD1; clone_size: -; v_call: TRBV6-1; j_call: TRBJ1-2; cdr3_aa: CASSEIRQGNYGYTF; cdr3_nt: TGTGCCAGCAGTGAAATCCGACAGGGGAACTATGGCTACACCTTC
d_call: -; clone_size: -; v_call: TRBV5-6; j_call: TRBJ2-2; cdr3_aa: CASSTLRNTGELFF; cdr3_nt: TGTGCCAGCAGCACCCTTAGGAACACCGGGGAGCTGTTTTTT
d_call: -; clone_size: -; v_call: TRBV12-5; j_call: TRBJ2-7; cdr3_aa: CASGRGGTYEQYF; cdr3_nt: TGTGCTAGTGGACGGGGTGGAACCTACGAGCAGTACTTC
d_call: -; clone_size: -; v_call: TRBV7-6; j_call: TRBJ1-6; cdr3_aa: CASGGGLNSPLHF; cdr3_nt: TGTGCCAGCGGGGGGGGGCTTAATTCACCCCTCCACTTT
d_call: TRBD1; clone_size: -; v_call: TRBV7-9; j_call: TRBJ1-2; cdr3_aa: CASSQDRSSNYGYTF; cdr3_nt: TGTGCCAGCAGCCAGGACAGGAGTTCTAACTATGGCTACACCTTC
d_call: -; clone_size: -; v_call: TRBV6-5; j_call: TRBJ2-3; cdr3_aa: CASSLRDWAGNTQYF; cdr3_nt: TGTGCCAGCAGTCTGCGGGACTGGGCAGGAAATACGCAGTATTTT
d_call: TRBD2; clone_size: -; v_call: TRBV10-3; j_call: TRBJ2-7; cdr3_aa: CAISGTSGGSELYEQYF; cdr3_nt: TGTGCCATCAGTGGGACTAGCGGGGGGTCCGAGCTTTACGAGCAGTACTTC